These 30 T cell receptor beta chains were all obtained from the same sample, sequenced in a study of blood T cell repertoires in COVID-19. Method: immunoSEQ multiplex PCR; TCRdb's copy keeps in-frame clones and lacks some. The table shows 39,000 or so clones, with 80% to 95% occurring only once. Sample: peripheral blood. The receptors originated from a man in his fifties or sixties with active COVID-19.

The CDR3 DNA follows: TGCGCCAGCAGCCTGGGTCGGGAGTGGGATAAGAATGAGCAGTTCTTC. Translation gives CASSLGREWDKNEQFF. The chain carries TRBV5-1 and TRBJ2-1, with D possibly matching TRBD2 (6 bases). Germline values: CDR1 SGHRS, CDR2 YFSETQ. The CDR3 runs to 16 residues. V lost 4 bases to trimming and J lost 7 bases, with 21 bases between them.

V and J are TRBV6-6 and TRBJ1-1; 9 bases are shared with TRBD1. There are 15 residues in the CDR3. Trimming at V came to 1 base and at J to 6 bases, leaving 6 bases not matched to a gene. Germline CDR1 is MNHNY and CDR2 is SVGAGI (reference sequence). The CDR3, as DNA: TGTGCCAGCAGTTACTTGGGACAGGGCACTCCTGAAGCTTTCTTT. This encodes CASSYLGQGTPEAFF.

This sequence joins TRBV5-1 and TRBJ1-1, with D possibly TRBD1 on 5 matching bases. Looked up from germline, CDR1 is SGHRS and CDR2 is YFSETQ. The CDR3 runs 12 residues. V shed 2 bases and J shed 10 bases, with 12 bases lying between them. DNA of the CDR3: TGCGCCAGCAGCTTCCAGGGAATGATAGCTTTCTTT. Protein sequence: CASSFQGMIAFF.

The chain employs TRBV10-3 and TRBJ2-2; 7 bases fit TRBD1. Germline lookup yields CDR1 ENHRY and CDR2 SYGVKD. The CDR3 runs to 14 residues. V lost 7 bases, J lost 1 base, and 3 bases stayed unmatched. This CDR3 is CAIKNRGNTGELFF. The CDR3 DNA reads TGTGCCATCAAGAACAGGGGGAACACCGGGGAGCTGTTTTTT.

As DNA, the CDR3 is TGCGCCAGCAGCCAAGTGGGCGGGGGCGGGGGGAATTCGTACAATGAGCAGTTCTTC. This gives the protein CASSQVGGGGGNSYNEQFF. The genes are TRBV4-3 and TRBJ2-1, with 8 bases fitting TRBD2. Germline V gene data show CDR1 as LGHNA and CDR2 as YSLEER. Trimming cost V 1 base and J 4 bases; bases outside gene matches: 15. The length of the CDR3 is 19 residues.

Turning to this clone: The identical CDR3 is also encoded by other nucleotide sequences in the sample. The V call is TRBV6-5, the J call TRBJ2-5, with TRBD2 matching over 8 bases. The CDR3 is 13 residues long. J gave up 5 bases and V 6 bases, and 5 bases lay outside the gene matches. CDR1 is MNHEY and CDR2 is SVGAGI in the germline V gene. The CDR3 spells CASRSPGGETQYF. The CDR3 region has the DNA TGTGCCAGCAGAAGTCCGGGGGGGGAGACCCAGTACTTC.

V usage is TRBV5-1 and J usage is TRBJ2-6, with TRBD1 as a possible D gene (7 bases). Germline CDR1 and CDR2: SGHRS and YFSETQ. The germline V and J ends were trimmed by 5 bases and 2 bases, with 20 bases remaining between them. This CDR3 is 18 amino acids long. The DNA of the CDR3 is TGCGCCAGCAGTGAGGGCGGGACAGACGATACTGGGGCCAACGTCCTGACTTTC. It codes for CASSEGGTDDTGANVLTF.

This chain joins TRBV7-6 and TRBJ2-1; D is perhaps TRBD2 (6 bases). Germline V gives CDR1 SGHVS, CDR2 FNYEAQ. The CDR3 totals 15 residues. The ends were cut back, 1 base at V and 6 bases at J, with 13 bases in the middle. The CDR3 coding sequence is TGTGCCAGCAGCTTAGAGCCGGGAGACGCCAATGAGCAGTTCTTC. Amino acids: CASSLEPGDANEQFF. The whole variable domain, remainder taken from reference TRBV7-6 and TRBJ2-1, is GAGVSQSPRYKVTKRGQDVALRCDPISGHVSLYWYRQALGQGPEFLTYFNYEAQQDKSGLPNDRFSAERPEGSISTLTIQRTEQRDSAMYRCASSLEPGDANEQFFGPGTRLTVL.

The chain carries TRBV29-1 and TRBJ2-3; D remains ambiguous. The length of the CDR3 is 14 residues. V dropped 3 bases and J dropped 1 base, with 11 bases sitting between them. Looked up from germline, CDR1 is SQVTM and CDR2 is ANQGSEA. Written as DNA, the CDR3 is TGCAGCGTTGACGAGCAAGGAGGCACAGATACGCAGTATTTT. Translation: CSVDEQGGTDTQYF.

The chain is built from TRBV25-1 and TRBJ2-3; possibly TRBD1 for D (6 bases). V dropped 7 bases and J dropped 6 bases, with 11 bases sitting between them. This CDR3 region has 12 residues. CDR1 and CDR2 (germline): MGHDK, SYGVNS. The CDR3 DNA follows: TGTGCCAGCACACAGGGTGGCGATACGCAGTATTTT. Its protein product is CASTQGGDTQYF.

The V and J genes are TRBV7-9 and TRBJ1-4; maybe TRBD1 (6 bases). In germline, CDR1 is SEHNR, CDR2 FQNEAQ (reference sequence). CDR3 length: 14 amino acids. The germline V and J ends were trimmed by 4 bases and 7 bases, with 13 bases remaining between them. CDR3 amino acids: CASSSSSRGEKLFF. CDR3 coding DNA: TGTGCCAGCAGCTCCTCTTCCAGGGGTGAAAAACTGTTTTTT.

The chain links TRBV18 to TRBJ2-4; possibly TRBD1 for D (5 bases). V was cut by 1 base and J by 8 bases, with 12 bases left in between. From germline, CDR1 is KGHSH and CDR2 LQKENI. The CDR3 covers 14 residues. For the CDR3, the DNA is TGTGCCAGCTCACCACAGGGGTTCAGGGACATTCAGTACTTC. Translation gives CASSPQGFRDIQYF.

This chain's CDR3 is CASSYLGGGTEAFF. The CDR3, as DNA: TGTGCCAGCAGTTACTTGGGAGGGGGCACTGAAGCTTTCTTT. This sequence joins TRBV6-6 and TRBJ1-1; D might be TRBD1 (6 bases). Trimming removed 1 base at V and 4 bases at J, with 10 bases between. Per germline, CDR1 MNHNY and CDR2 SVGAGI (reference sequence). CDR3 length: 14 amino acids.

J is TRBJ2-3 and V is TRBV6-4; 8 bases map to TRBD1. The CDR3 extends over 14 amino acids. CDR1 and CDR2 (germline): MRHNA, SNTAGT. Trimming cost V 6 bases and J 3 bases; bases outside gene matches: 5. CDR3 residues: CASRPGQGTDTQYF. CDR3 in DNA: TGTGCCAGCAGACCAGGACAGGGAACAGATACGCAGTATTTT.

The chain uses TRBV6-1 and TRBJ1-2, with 8 nucleotides matching TRBD1. J was trimmed by 1 base and V by 3 bases; bases with no gene match: 13. The CDR3 length is 18 residues. Germline assignment: CDR1 MNHNS and CDR2 SASEGT. CDR3 region: CASSEIRTGNGDNYGYTF. The CDR3 bases are TGTGCCAGCAGTGAGATTCGGACAGGGAACGGAGATAACTATGGCTACACCTTC.

Concerning this clone itself: A junction boundary mismatches the germline segment, possibly from a read error. V gene TRBV7-7 combines with J gene TRBJ2-5, with a possible D match to TRBD1 (5 bases). The length of the CDR3 is 15 residues. Germline loops: CDR1 SSHAT, CDR2 FNYEAQ (reference sequence). In nucleotides, the CDR3 is TGTGCTAGCAGCTTAGGGGCAGGGTCTCCAGAGACCCAGTACTTC. Protein product: CASSLGAGSPETQYF.

The chain recombines TRBV5-1 with TRBJ1-1; TRBD1 matches 8 bases. Unmatched junction bases numbered 3, after V lost 4 bases and J lost 1 base. Germline lookup yields CDR1 SGHRS and CDR2 YFSETQ. There are 14 residues in the CDR3. The chain's CDR3 is CASSRTGPNTEAFF. The CDR3 DNA reads TGCGCCAGCAGCCGGACAGGGCCGAACACTGAAGCTTTCTTT.

The V call is TRBV30, the J call TRBJ2-5; D is perhaps TRBD2 (5 bases). This CDR3 spans 15 amino acids. Per germline, CDR1 GTSNPN and CDR2 SVGIG (reference sequence). V was clipped by 2 bases and J by 5 bases, with 18 bases between them. This chain's CDR3 is CAWSYGLGESETQYF. DNA for the CDR3: TGTGCCTGGAGTTATGGACTGGGAGAGTCGGAGACCCAGTACTTC.

The rearrangement uses TRBV12-3 or TRBV12-4 and TRBJ1-2; D remains unclear. V lost 4 bases, J lost 7 bases, and 13 bases lay in between. This CDR3 has 13 residues. CDR3 region: CASSSVAAGGYTF. The CDR3 nucleotides read TGTGCCAGCAGTTCCGTTGCGGCTGGTGGCTACACCTTC.

The V call is TRBV18, the J call TRBJ1-4, with 7 bases matching TRBD1. This CDR3 contains 16 residues. CDR1 and CDR2 from the germline V gene are KGHSH and LQKENI. After removal of 0 bases from V and 5 bases from J, the junction contained 6 bases not matched to a gene. CDR3 sequence (DNA): TGTGCCAGCTCACCACCGCAGGGGGTAGGAAATGAAAAACTGTTTTTT. Protein sequence: CASSPPQGVGNEKLFF.

The J gene is TRBJ2-1, the V gene TRBV3-1 (or the pseudogene TRBV3-2); TRBD2 aligns across 7 bases. The germline CDR1 and CDR2 sequences are LGHDT and YNNKEL (reference sequence). Losses at the gene ends were 3 bases for V and 6 bases for J; bases not matched to a gene: 14. The CDR3 has 17 amino acids. Written as DNA, the CDR3 is TGTGCCAGCAGCCAGCCTGTTGAGGCGGGAGCTGGCAATGAGCAGTTCTTC. The encoded protein is CASSQPVEAGAGNEQFF.

The chain combines TRBV3-1 (or the pseudogene TRBV3-2) with TRBJ2-1; the match to TRBD2 covers 9 bases. CDR1 and CDR2 (germline): LGHDT, YNNKEL (reference sequence). This CDR3 is 15 amino acids long. V gave up 6 bases and J gave up 7 bases; unmatched junction bases: 10. Written as DNA, the CDR3 is TGTGCCAGCAGTCGTCCCGGGACTAGCTATAATGAGCAGTTCTTC. Protein: CASSRPGTSYNEQFF.

V usage is TRBV15 and J usage is TRBJ1-5; a weak D match, TRBD1 (5 bases). V gave up 5 bases and J gave up 5 bases, with 13 bases separating them. CDR1 LNHNV and CDR2 YYDKDF come from the germline V gene (reference sequence). The CDR3 is 14 amino acids. The CDR3 nucleotides read TGTGCCACCAGCCCCCGTCGGGGGGATCAGCCCCAGCATTTT. Translating it yields CATSPRRGDQPQHF.

The genes are TRBV7-8 and TRBJ2-3; no clear D gene. The CDR3 contains 14 residues. Trimming removed 2 bases at V and 4 bases at J, with 10 bases between. Per germline, CDR1 SGHVS and CDR2 FQNEAQ. The CDR3 reads CASSLLRTADTQYF. In DNA form, the CDR3 reads TGTGCCAGCAGCTTATTGCGTACGGCAGATACGCAGTATTTT.

This rearrangement joins TRBV7-2 to TRBJ1-2; tentative D call: TRBD1 (5 bases). Trimming shortened V by 4 bases and J by 0 bases, and 12 bases separated the two germline ends. The CDR3 extends over 15 amino acids. Per germline, CDR1 SGHTA and CDR2 FQGNSA. The CDR3 region is CASSSSGGPNYGYTF. The CDR3 DNA reads TGTGCCAGCAGCTCGTCCGGGGGTCCTAACTATGGCTACACCTTC.

J is TRBJ1-1 and V is TRBV5-1, with TRBD1 matching over 7 bases. Germline V gene lookup returns CDR1 SGHRS and CDR2 YFSETQ. V gave up 3 bases and J gave up 0 bases; unmatched junction bases: 17. CDR3 length equals 19 residues. Here the CDR3 DNA reads TGCGCCAGCAGCTATAATAACATCCGGGACAGATCTTTGAACACTGAAGCTTTCTTT. This codes for CASSYNNIRDRSLNTEAFF. Drawing the rest from reference TRBV5-1 and TRBJ1-1, the complete variable domain is KAGVTQTPRYLIKTRGQQVTLSCSPISGHRSVSWYQQTPGQGLQFLFEYFSETQRNKGNFPGRFSGRQFSNSRSEMNVSTLELGDSALYLCASSYNNIRDRSLNTEAFFGQGTRLTVV.

This CDR3 is CASSQAVGALQETQYF. Here the CDR3 DNA reads TGCGCCAGCAGCCAAGCGGTGGGGGCCCTCCAAGAGACCCAGTACTTC. The rearrangement uses TRBV4-3 and TRBJ2-5, with a tentative D call TRBD1 (6 bases). This CDR3 has 16 amino acids. The V and J ends lost 1 base and 1 base respectively, with 13 bases between them. The germline V gene has CDR1 LGHNA and CDR2 YSLEER.

For this clone: The identical CDR3 is also encoded by other nucleotide sequences in the sample. The genes are TRBV2 and TRBJ2-3, with TRBD1 matching over 9 bases. CDR3 length: 15 residues. Trimming at V came to 4 bases and at J to 3 bases, leaving 5 bases not matched to a gene. Germline values: CDR1 SNHLY, CDR2 FYNNEI. The DNA of the CDR3 is TGTGCCAGCAGTGCGGACAGGGGTTCGACAGATACGCAGTATTTT. It yields the protein CASSADRGSTDTQYF.

The rearrangement uses TRBV3-1 (or the pseudogene TRBV3-2) and TRBJ2-1; a possible D gene is TRBD2 (6 bases). Trimming left V 2 bases short and J 9 bases short, with 8 bases between. The germline CDR1 and CDR2 sequences are LGHDT and YNNKEL (reference sequence). There are 12 residues in the CDR3. The CDR3 bases are TGTGCCAGCAGCCAAAAGGGAGGTGAGCAGTTCTTC. This codes for CASSQKGGEQFF.

The CDR3 DNA follows: TGTGCCAGCCGTCTAGCGGGAGAAGGAGATACGCAGTATTTT. This encodes CASRLAGEGDTQYF. This chain uses TRBV18 with TRBJ2-3; TRBD2 matches at 10 bases. With 8 bases clipped from V and 5 bases from J, the junction kept 7 bases outside the gene matches. The CDR3 covers 14 residues. Germline loops: CDR1 KGHSH, CDR2 LQKENI.